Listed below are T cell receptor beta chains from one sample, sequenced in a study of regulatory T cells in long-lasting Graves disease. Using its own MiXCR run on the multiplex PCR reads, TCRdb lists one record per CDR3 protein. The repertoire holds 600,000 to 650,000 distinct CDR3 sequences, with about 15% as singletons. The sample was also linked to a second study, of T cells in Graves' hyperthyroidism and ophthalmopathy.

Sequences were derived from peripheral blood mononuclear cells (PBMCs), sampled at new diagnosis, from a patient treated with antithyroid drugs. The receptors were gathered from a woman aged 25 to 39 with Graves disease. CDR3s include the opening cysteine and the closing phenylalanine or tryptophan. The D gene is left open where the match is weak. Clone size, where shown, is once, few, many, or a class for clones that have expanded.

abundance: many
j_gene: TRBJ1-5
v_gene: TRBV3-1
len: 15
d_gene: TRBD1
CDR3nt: TGTGCCAGCAGCCCGGGACAGGGGAACACTCAGCCCCAGCATTTT
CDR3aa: CASSPGQGNTQPQHF

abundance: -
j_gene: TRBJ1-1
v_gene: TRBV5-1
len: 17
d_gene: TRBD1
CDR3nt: TGCGCCAGCAGCTTTTATTTAAGGACAGGGTTGGACACTGAAGCTTTCTTT
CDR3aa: CASSFYLRTGLDTEAFF

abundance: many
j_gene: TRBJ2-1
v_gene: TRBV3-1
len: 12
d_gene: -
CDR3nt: TGTGCCAGCAGCCAAGTTAACCATGAGCAGTTCTTC
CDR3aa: CASSQVNHEQFF

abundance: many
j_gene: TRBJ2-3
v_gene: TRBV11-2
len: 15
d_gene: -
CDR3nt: TGTGCCAGCAGCTTCCTAGGGGTCCGCACAGATACGCAGTATTTT
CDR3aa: CASSFLGVRTDTQYF

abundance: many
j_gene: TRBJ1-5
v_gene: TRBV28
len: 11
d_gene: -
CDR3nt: TGTGCCAGTGGGGAGCATCAGCCCCAGCATTTT
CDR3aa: CASGEHQPQHF

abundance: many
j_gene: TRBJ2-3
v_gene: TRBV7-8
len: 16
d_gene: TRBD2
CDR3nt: TGTGCCAGCAGCTTAGATAACAGCGGGGGTCAGGATACGCAGTATTTT
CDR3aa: CASSLDNSGGQDTQYF

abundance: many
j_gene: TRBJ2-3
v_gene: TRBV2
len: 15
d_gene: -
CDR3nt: TGTGCCAGCGTCATGGACTCAACCTTCACAGATACGCAGTATTTT
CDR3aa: CASVMDSTFTDTQYF

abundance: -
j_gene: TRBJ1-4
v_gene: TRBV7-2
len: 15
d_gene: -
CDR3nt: TGTGCCAGCAGCTTAGCGGCCAGAGGGTTAGAAAAACTGTTTTTT
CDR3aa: CASSLAARGLEKLFF

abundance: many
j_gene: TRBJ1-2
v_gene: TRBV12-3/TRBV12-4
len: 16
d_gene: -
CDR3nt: TGTGCCAGCAGTTTAGCGGCGACCCAGGCCTCCTATGGCTACACCTTC
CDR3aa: CASSLAATQASYGYTF

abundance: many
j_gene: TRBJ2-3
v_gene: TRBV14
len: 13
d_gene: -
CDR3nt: TGTGCCAGCAGCCAACTGGCTTTGGATACGCAGTATTTT
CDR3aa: CASSQLALDTQYF

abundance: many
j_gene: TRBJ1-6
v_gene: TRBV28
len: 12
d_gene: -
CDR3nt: TGTGCCAGCAGCCTGGGGGTCCCCACCCTCCACTTT
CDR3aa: CASSLGVPTLHF

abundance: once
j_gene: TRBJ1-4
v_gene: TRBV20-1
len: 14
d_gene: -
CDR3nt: TGCAGTGCTAGAGTCCGGGGGGTCGGTGAAAAACTGTTTTTT
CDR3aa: CSARVRGVGEKLFF

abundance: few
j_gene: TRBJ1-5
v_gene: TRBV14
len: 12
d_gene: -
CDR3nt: TGTGCCAGCAGCCAAGGGGGCCGGGCCCAGCATTTT
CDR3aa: CASSQGGRAQHF

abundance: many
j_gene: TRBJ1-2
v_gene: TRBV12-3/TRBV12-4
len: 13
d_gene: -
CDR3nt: TGTGCCAGCAGTTTATGGGCAGGGGATGGCTACACCTTC
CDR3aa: CASSLWAGDGYTF

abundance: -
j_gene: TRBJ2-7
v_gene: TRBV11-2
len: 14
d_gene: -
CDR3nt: TGTGCCAGCAGCGGATCCAGGGGTCTGGATGTGCAGTACTTC
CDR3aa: CASSGSRGLDVQYF

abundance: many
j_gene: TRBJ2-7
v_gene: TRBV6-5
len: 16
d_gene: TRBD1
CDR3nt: TGTGCCAGCAGTTTTGCGTTCCAGGGGGCCTACGACGGGCAGTACTTC
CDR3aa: CASSFAFQGAYDGQYF

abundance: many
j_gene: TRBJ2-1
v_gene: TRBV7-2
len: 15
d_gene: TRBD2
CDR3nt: TGTGCCAGCAGCTTAGAGGTAGCGGGTTACAATGAGCAGTTCTTC
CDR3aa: CASSLEVAGYNEQFF

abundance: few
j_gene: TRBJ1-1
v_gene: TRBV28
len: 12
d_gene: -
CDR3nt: TGTGCCAGTTTGGACCTGAACACTGAAGCTTTCTTT
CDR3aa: CASLDLNTEAFF

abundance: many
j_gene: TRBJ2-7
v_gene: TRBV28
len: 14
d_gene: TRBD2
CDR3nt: TGTGCCAGCAGCTTAGCGGGGGGGTCCTACGAGCAGTACTTC
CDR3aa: CASSLAGGSYEQYF

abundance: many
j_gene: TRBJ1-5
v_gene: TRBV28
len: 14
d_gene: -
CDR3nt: TGTGCCAGCAGACCTGGGACTATTCATCAGCCCCAGCATTTT
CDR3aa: CASRPGTIHQPQHF

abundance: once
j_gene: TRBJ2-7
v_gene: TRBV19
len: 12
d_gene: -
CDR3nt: TGTGCCAGTAGTATCTGGGGGTACGAGCAGTACTTC
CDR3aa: CASSIWGYEQYF

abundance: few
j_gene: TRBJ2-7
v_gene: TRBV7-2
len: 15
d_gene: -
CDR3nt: TGTGCCAGCAGCTTAGGCTCAGGGGCGGTCTACGAGCAGTACTTC
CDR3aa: CASSLGSGAVYEQYF

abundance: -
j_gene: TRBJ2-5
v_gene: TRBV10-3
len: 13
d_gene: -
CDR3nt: TGTGCCATCAGTGATTCGGAAAAAGAGACCCAGTACTTC
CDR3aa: CAISDSEKETQYF

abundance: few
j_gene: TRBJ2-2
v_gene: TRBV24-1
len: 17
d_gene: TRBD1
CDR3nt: TGTGCCACCAGTGGCCGAACAGGGGGCGGCTACACCGGGGAGCTGTTTTTT
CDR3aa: CATSGRTGGGYTGELFF

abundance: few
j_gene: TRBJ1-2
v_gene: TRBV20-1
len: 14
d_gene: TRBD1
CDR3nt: TGCAGTGCTCCGGGACAGGGGGTATACTATGGCTACACCTTC
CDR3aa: CSAPGQGVYYGYTF

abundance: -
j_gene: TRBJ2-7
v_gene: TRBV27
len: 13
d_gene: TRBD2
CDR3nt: TGTGCCAGCAGTTCAGCGGGAGGGCGAGAGCAGTACTTC
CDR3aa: CASSSAGGREQYF

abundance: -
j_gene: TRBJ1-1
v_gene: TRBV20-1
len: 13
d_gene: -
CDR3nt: TGCAGTGCTAGAACAGGGATAAACACTGAAGCTTTCTTT
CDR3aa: CSARTGINTEAFF

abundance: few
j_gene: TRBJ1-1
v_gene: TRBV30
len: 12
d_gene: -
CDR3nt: TGTGCTGTTGATGGGGAGGGCTTTGAAGCTTTCTTT
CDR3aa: CAVDGEGFEAFF

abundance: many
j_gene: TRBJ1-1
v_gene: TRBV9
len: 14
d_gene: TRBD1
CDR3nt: TGTGCCAGCAGCAAAGGGGGCACGGCTACTGAAGCTTTCTTT
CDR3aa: CASSKGGTATEAFF